This T cell receptor (beta chain) was obtained from a study of neoadjuvant anti-PD-1 for oral cavity cancer. Repertoires were generated with immunoSEQ multiplex PCR, while TCRdb's copy carries only in-frame clones and drops some. This table holds 15,000 to 20,000 clones, 55% to 65% found once. This clone has a single count. An end of the junction does not agree with germline; a read error may underlie this. The sequence derives from a person aged 35-80 years with oral cavity squamous cell carcinoma. The sequencing used PBMCs, collected before nivolumab (anti-PD-1) treatment.

The CDR3 DNA follows: TGTGCCAGCAGTTACAAGGCAGGGGGTACTGAGGCTTTCTTT. This gives the protein CASSYKAGGTEAFF. The genes are TRBV6-5 and TRBJ1-1, with 7 bases lining up with TRBD1. This CDR3 region has 14 residues. CDR1 and CDR2 (germline): MNHEY, SVGAGI.